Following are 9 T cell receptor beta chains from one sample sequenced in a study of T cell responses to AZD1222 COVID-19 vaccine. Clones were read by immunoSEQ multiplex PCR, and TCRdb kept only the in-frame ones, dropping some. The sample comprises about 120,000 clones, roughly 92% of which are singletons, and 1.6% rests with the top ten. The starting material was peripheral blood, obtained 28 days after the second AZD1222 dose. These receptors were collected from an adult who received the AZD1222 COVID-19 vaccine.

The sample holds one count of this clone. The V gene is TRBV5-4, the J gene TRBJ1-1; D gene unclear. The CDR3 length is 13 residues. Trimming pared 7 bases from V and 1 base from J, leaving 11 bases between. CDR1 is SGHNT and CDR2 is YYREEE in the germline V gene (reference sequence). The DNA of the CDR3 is TGTGCCAGCTGGAGGCAGAGGAACACTGAAGCTTTCTTT. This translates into CASWRQRNTEAFF.

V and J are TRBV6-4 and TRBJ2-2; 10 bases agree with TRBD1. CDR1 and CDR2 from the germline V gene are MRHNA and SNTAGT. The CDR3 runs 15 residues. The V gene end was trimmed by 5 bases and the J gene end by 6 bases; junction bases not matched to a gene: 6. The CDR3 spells CASSSGTGVSGELFF. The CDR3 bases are TGTGCCAGCAGTTCCGGGACAGGGGTATCCGGGGAGCTGTTTTTT.

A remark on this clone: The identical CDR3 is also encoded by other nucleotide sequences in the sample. In DNA, the CDR3 is TGTGCCAGCAGCTTAAAGCCAGGGGCCGAGCAGTACTTC. This encodes CASSLKPGAEQYF. The chain joins TRBV7-3 to TRBJ2-7; D perhaps matches TRBD1 (6 bases). With 1 base removed from V and 6 bases from J, the gap between germline ends came to 10 bases. Germline V CDR1 and CDR2: SGHTA, FQGTGA. The CDR3 totals 13 residues.

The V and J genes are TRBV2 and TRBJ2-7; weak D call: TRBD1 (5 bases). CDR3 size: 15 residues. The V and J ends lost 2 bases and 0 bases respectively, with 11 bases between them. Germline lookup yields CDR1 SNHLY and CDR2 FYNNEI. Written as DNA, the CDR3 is TGTGCCAGCAGTGAATACAGGAAGAGCTCCTACGAGCAGTACTTC. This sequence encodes CASSEYRKSSYEQYF.

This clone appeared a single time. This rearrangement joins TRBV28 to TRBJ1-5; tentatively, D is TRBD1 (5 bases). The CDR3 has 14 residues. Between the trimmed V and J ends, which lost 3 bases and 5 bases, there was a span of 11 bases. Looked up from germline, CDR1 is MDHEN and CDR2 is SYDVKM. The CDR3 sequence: CASSFLGGDQPQHF. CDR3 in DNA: TGTGCCAGCAGTTTTTTGGGGGGTGATCAGCCCCAGCATTTT.

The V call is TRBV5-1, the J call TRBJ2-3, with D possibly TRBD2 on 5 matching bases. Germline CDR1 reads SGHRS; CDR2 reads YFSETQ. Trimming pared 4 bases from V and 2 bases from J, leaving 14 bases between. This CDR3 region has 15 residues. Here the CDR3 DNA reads TGCGCCAGCAGCCCTATAGCGAGCCCCACAGATACGCAGTATTTT. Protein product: CASSPIASPTDTQYF. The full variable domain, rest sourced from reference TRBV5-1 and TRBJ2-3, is KAGVTQTPRYLIKTRGQQVTLSCSPISGHRSVSWYQQTPGQGLQFLFEYFSETQRNKGNFPGRFSGRQFSNSRSEMNVSTLELGDSALYLCASSPIASPTDTQYFGPGTRLTVL.

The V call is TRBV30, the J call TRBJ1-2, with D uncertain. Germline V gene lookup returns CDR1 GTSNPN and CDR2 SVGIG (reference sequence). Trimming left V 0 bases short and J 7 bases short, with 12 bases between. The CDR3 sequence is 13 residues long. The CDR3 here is CAWSVLRASGYTF. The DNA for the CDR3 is TGTGCCTGGAGTGTACTTAGGGCGAGTGGCTACACCTTC.

The chain's CDR3 is CASSLTGAHNEQFF. The CDR3 DNA is TGCGCCAGCAGCTTGACGGGTGCCCACAATGAGCAGTTCTTC. The J gene is TRBJ2-1, the V gene TRBV5-1, with D hard to call. Per germline, CDR1 SGHRS and CDR2 YFSETQ. Trimming left V 1 base short and J 5 bases short, with 10 bases between. This CDR3 is built from 14 residues.

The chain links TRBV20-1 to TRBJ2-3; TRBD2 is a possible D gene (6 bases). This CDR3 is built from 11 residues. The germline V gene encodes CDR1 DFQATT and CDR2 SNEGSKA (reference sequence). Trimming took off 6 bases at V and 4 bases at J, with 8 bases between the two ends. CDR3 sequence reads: CSAGLSDTQYF. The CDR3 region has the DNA TGCAGTGCAGGACTATCAGATACGCAGTATTTT.